This TCR beta chain is drawn from a study of vaccination effects on CD4 cells after COVID-19. Viral peptide pools were used in the ViraFEST assay to expand antigen-specific CD4+ T cells, and sequencing came afterward. Investigators separated out CD4+ T cells once about 10 days of culture had passed. The vaccine recipients had no prior SARS-CoV-2 infection, with negative nucleocapsid antibodies. Some 2.2 million PBMC per well received approximately 9.4 IU/ml IL-2 and around 11 ug/ml peptides in culture. On both days 3 and 7, half of the culture medium was replaced with IL-2 medium. Germline V gene sequence: CDR1 SGHTA, CDR2 FQGNSA. The CDR3 runs to 19 residues. V gave up 2 bases and J gave up 7 bases, with 29 bases separating them. Generated by immunoSEQ multiplex PCR, the TCRdb table keeps only in-frame clones and is missing some. The sample has just under 75,000 clones, about four fifths seen once.

About this clone: Its target is not known.

General study findings and limits: Infection- and vaccine-induced clones contracted markedly late after vaccination.

This sequence joins TRBV7-2 and TRBJ1-2; D gene ambiguous. This specimen was CD4+ T cells from PBMCs cultured with HCoV-NL63 spike peptides, taken before COVID-19 vaccination. The receptor was isolated from a human donor who received a COVID-19 vaccine. The CDR3 here is CASSLLSAFSGSSRLGYTF. The CDR3 coding sequence is TGTGCCAGCAGCTTATTGTCCGCCTTTTCTGGATCATCCCGACTTGGCTACACCTTC.